This entry is about one T cell receptor (beta chain). CDR3 length: 13 amino acids. The V end lost 3 bases, the J end lost 7 bases, and 9 bases lay between the germline ends. Germline CDR1 and CDR2: MNHEY and SMNVEV (reference sequence). The data originate from a study of blood T cell repertoires in COVID-19. Study information: Nucleic acid was either cDNA or gDNA, and it came from T cells, B-cell-depleted T cells, or PBMCs.

What the recovered Cohort 3 donors had was two negative PCRs, clearance, or symptom resolution. Produced via immunoSEQ multiplex PCR; TCRdb's table is partial and in-frame only. The repertoire consists of more than 200,000 clones, with around 84% occurring once and the leading ten covering 1.5% to 2%. This receptor was obtained from a woman aged 45 to 65 who had recovered from COVID-19. The chain uses TRBV27 and TRBJ1-4; a possible D gene is TRBD1 (5 bases). The sequencing sample was made of PBMCs or T cells enriched from blood (not recorded which). Here the CDR3 reads CASSLRRGEKLFF. In DNA form, the CDR3 reads TGTGCCAGCAGTTTGAGGAGGGGTGAAAAACTGTTTTTT.